One and the same sample provided the 27 T cell receptor beta chains below, sequenced in a study of blood T cell repertoires in COVID-19. Libraries were prepared by immunoSEQ multiplex PCR; TCRdb keeps only in-frame clonotypes and omits some of them. This table has 80,000 to 90,000 clones, roughly 84% appearing once. Input material: peripheral blood. Receptors were obtained from an elderly woman with COVID-19, enrolled during active disease.

The genes are TRBV25-1 and TRBJ2-2, with 11 positions matching TRBD2. This CDR3 region has 16 residues. J lost 1 base, V lost 4 bases, and 2 bases had no gene match. Per the germline V gene, CDR1 is MGHDK and CDR2 is SYGVNS. This chain's CDR3 is CASSVLAGGNTGELFF. The CDR3 region has the DNA TGTGCCAGCAGTGTTCTAGCGGGGGGGAACACCGGGGAGCTGTTTTTT.

V gene TRBV4-1 combines with J gene TRBJ2-3; the match to TRBD2 covers 10 bases. This CDR3 has 16 amino acids. Germline V gene lookup returns CDR1 MGHRA and CDR2 YSYEKL. V was clipped by 1 base and J by 5 bases; unmatched bases: 6. CDR3 sequence: CASSQARAGGLDTQYF. The CDR3 bases are TGCGCCAGCAGCCAAGCCCGAGCGGGGGGGCTAGATACGCAGTATTTT.

Only one count was recorded for this clone. The chain uses TRBV6-5 and TRBJ2-5, with 11 nucleotides matching TRBD1. V lost 10 bases to trimming and J lost 5 bases; unmatched junction nucleotides: 6. CDR1 MNHEY and CDR2 SVGAGI come from the germline V gene. This CDR3 contains 13 residues. CDR3 amino acids: CANGQGAGETQYF. In DNA, the CDR3 is TGTGCCAACGGACAGGGGGCCGGGGAGACCCAGTACTTC.

The chain links TRBV24-1 to TRBJ2-7, with D perhaps TRBD1 (6 bases). V was shortened by 3 bases and J by 12 bases, with 14 bases between the two germline ends. Germline V gene lookup returns CDR1 KGHDR and CDR2 SFDVKD. This CDR3 is built from 12 residues. CDR3 bases: TGTGCCACCAGTGATCTGGGGGCGGCGAGGTACTTC. Its protein product is CATSDLGAARYF.

The chain recombines TRBV6-5 with TRBJ1-2; tentative D call: TRBD1 (5 bases). The CDR3 consists of 12 residues. Trimming removed 7 bases from V and 4 bases from J, with 10 bases in between. The germline CDR1 and CDR2 sequences are MNHEY and SVGAGI. The CDR3 sequence is CASNPGLYGYTF. The CDR3 nucleotides are TGTGCCAGCAACCCAGGGCTCTATGGCTACACCTTC.

The J gene is TRBJ1-1, the V gene TRBV18, with 9 bases lining up with TRBD1. After removal of 3 bases from V and 1 base from J, the junction contained 3 bases not matched to a gene. The CDR3 has 15 residues. Per germline, CDR1 KGHSH and CDR2 LQKENI. As DNA, the CDR3 is TGTGCCAGCTCACCGCTACAGGGGGCGAACACTGAAGCTTTCTTT. It specifies CASSPLQGANTEAFF.

Comment on this clone: The limits of the CDR3 on the DNA are not certain, so only TCRdb's listed CDR3 is given. The V call is TRBV2, the J call TRBJ2-2; no DNA check was done on the table's D call, TRBD2. Counting both end residues, the CDR3 totals 13 amino acids. CDR1 is SNHLY and CDR2 is FYNNEI in the germline V gene. CDR3 residues: CASSPFGAGELFF.

The rearrangement links TRBV3-1 (or the pseudogene TRBV3-2) to TRBJ2-7, with 12 bases identical to TRBD2. This CDR3 spans 16 amino acids. J was trimmed by 0 bases and V by 3 bases; bases with no gene match: 3. Germline V gives CDR1 LGHDT, CDR2 YNNKEL (reference sequence). In DNA, the CDR3 is TGTGCCAGCAGCCACCTACTAGCGGGGGGCTCCTACGAGCAGTACTTC. Encoded protein: CASSHLLAGGSYEQYF.

This clone was detected a few times. The V gene is TRBV18, the J gene TRBJ2-1; D might be TRBD2 (5 bases). V lost 8 bases and J 3 bases, leaving 14 bases between the germline ends. The CDR3 runs to 14 residues. The V gene's germline CDR1 is KGHSH and CDR2 LQKENI. The CDR3 nucleotides read TGTGCCAGCGTGGGAGAGGGATACTACAATGAGCAGTTCTTC. Protein product: CASVGEGYYNEQFF.

This clone was detected a few times. The chain couples TRBV6-5 to TRBJ1-5; D perhaps matches TRBD1 (5 bases). The CDR3 is 14 residues long. Germline-derived CDR1 and CDR2 are MNHEY and SVGAGI. Between the trimmed V and J ends, which lost 2 bases and 0 bases, there was a span of 5 bases. The CDR3 reads CASSYRGSNQPQHF. The CDR3 coding sequence is TGTGCCAGCAGTTACAGGGGTAGCAATCAGCCCCAGCATTTT.

The chain uses TRBV11-2 and TRBJ2-3; 9 nucleotides align to TRBD2. The CDR3 is 17 residues long. The V gene end was trimmed by 1 base and the J gene end by 5 bases; junction bases not matched to a gene: 10. Germline values: CDR1 SGHAT, CDR2 FQNNGV. CDR3 residues: CASSLVGGGRAVDTQYF. In DNA, the CDR3 is TGTGCCAGCAGCTTAGTGGGGGGCGGGAGGGCCGTAGATACGCAGTATTTT.

This clone was found a few times. This chain joins TRBV27 and TRBJ2-5, with 7 bases identical to TRBD1. J lost 5 bases, V lost 5 bases, and 5 bases had no gene match. CDR1 and CDR2 (germline): MNHEY, SMNVEV (reference sequence). The CDR3 has 13 amino acids. The CDR3 DNA reads TGTGCCAGCAGTCACAGGGGCTGGGAGACCCAGTACTTC. Amino acid sequence: CASSHRGWETQYF.

The chain combines TRBV3-1 (or the pseudogene TRBV3-2) with TRBJ2-1; 11 bases map to TRBD2. The CDR3 has 17 amino acids. Trimming removed 1 base from V and 9 bases from J; junction bases left unmatched: 11. CDR1 is LGHDT and CDR2 is YNNKEL in the germline V gene (reference sequence). The CDR3 DNA is TGTGCCAGCAGCCAAGCTGGCCTAGCGGGAGGACTATCTGAGCAGTTCTTC. Protein: CASSQAGLAGGLSEQFF.

V usage is TRBV28 and J usage is TRBJ2-2; 9 bases line up with TRBD2. The germline CDR1 and CDR2 sequences are MDHEN and SYDVKM. The ends lost 1 base at V and 1 base at J; junction bases unmatched: 7. The CDR3 consists of 18 residues. The CDR3 region is CASSLSLLAGKNTGELFF. CDR3 DNA sequence: TGTGCCAGCAGTTTATCCCTGCTAGCGGGAAAGAACACCGGGGAGCTGTTTTTT.

This chain links TRBV19 with TRBJ2-7, with a possible D match to TRBD1 (6 bases). V was trimmed by 3 bases and J by 3 bases, leaving 12 bases between them. The germline gives CDR1 LNHDA, CDR2 SQIVND (reference sequence). CDR3 length: 14 residues. The CDR3 DNA is TGTGCCAGTAGTATTGGGCCGGACAGCTACGAGCAGTACTTC. It codes for CASSIGPDSYEQYF. The full variable domain, in which reference TRBV19 and TRBJ2-7 provide the parts outside the CDR3, is DGGITQSPKYLFRKEGQNVTLSCEQNLNHDAMYWYRQDPGQGLRLIYYSQIVNDFQKGDIAEGYSVSREKKESFPLTVTSAQKNPTAFYLCASSIGPDSYEQYFGPGTRLTVT.

The chain has TRBV2 and TRBJ2-5; possible D gene TRBD2, 6 bases. The germline V gene encodes CDR1 SNHLY and CDR2 FYNNEI. V was trimmed by 6 bases and J by 1 base, leaving 12 bases between them. The CDR3 consists of 14 residues. The DNA of the CDR3 is TGTGCCAGCAGGCGGTTGGGGGGCCAAGAGACCCAGTACTTC. It is translated as CASRRLGGQETQYF.

The J gene is TRBJ2-3, the V gene TRBV5-1; D gene uncertain. V gave up 4 bases and J gave up 1 base, with 16 bases separating them. This CDR3 spans 16 amino acids. Per germline, CDR1 SGHRS and CDR2 YFSETQ. CDR3 in DNA: TGCGCCAGCAGCCGTCCCCAGGTCGGCGGCACAGATACGCAGTATTTT. This sequence encodes CASSRPQVGGTDTQYF.

This clone was observed once. This chain links TRBV11-3 with TRBJ2-6; TRBD2 agrees at 8 bases. Trimming removed 3 bases from V and 2 bases from J; junction bases left unmatched: 0. Germline CDR1 SGHNT, CDR2 YENEEA. The CDR3 is 15 amino acids. The CDR3 DNA is TGTGCCAGCAGCTTGCGGGGGGCTGGGGCCAACGTCCTGACTTTC. This gives the protein CASSLRGAGANVLTF.

The rearrangement uses TRBV5-4 and TRBJ2-1; no reliable D call. Looked up from germline, CDR1 is SGHNT and CDR2 is YYREEE (reference sequence). V was cut by 4 bases and J by 4 bases, with 15 bases left in between. The CDR3 is made up of 15 amino acids. The DNA of the CDR3 is TGTGCCAGCAGCCCGCCACGACTTACTTACAATGAGCAGTTCTTC. This gives the protein CASSPPRLTYNEQFF.

The chain combines TRBV2 with TRBJ2-7; tentative D call: TRBD1 (6 bases). Between the trimmed V and J ends, which lost 3 bases and 5 bases, there was a span of 17 bases. CDR3 length equals 15 residues. The germline V gene has CDR1 SNHLY and CDR2 FYNNEI. The CDR3 reads CASSEGAGSGHEQYF. DNA for the CDR3: TGTGCCAGCAGTGAGGGGGCAGGGAGCGGACACGAGCAGTACTTC.

The chain combines TRBV19 with TRBJ1-5; D gene uncertain. Germline V gives CDR1 LNHDA, CDR2 SQIVND (reference sequence). V was shortened by 3 bases and J by 6 bases, with 18 bases between the two germline ends. The CDR3 length is 16 residues. The CDR3: CASSILRQIKVQPQHF. The CDR3 DNA follows: TGTGCCAGTAGTATCCTACGCCAAATAAAAGTTCAGCCCCAGCATTTT.

The rearrangement joins TRBV28 to TRBJ1-5; 8 positions match TRBD1. This CDR3 comprises 14 residues. Germline CDR1 reads MDHEN; CDR2 reads SYDVKM. The V gene end was trimmed by 6 bases and the J gene end by 5 bases; junction bases not matched to a gene: 6. The CDR3, as DNA: TGTGCCAGCAGCGTCCCGACAGGGGATCAGCCCCAGCATTTT. The encoded protein is CASSVPTGDQPQHF. Looking up the rest from reference TRBV28 and TRBJ1-5 gives the full variable domain: DVKVTQSSRYLVKRTGEKVFLECVQDMDHENMFWYRQDPGLGLRLIYFSYDVKMKEKGDIPEGYSVSREKKERFSLILESASTNQTSMYLCASSVPTGDQPQHFGDGTRLSIL.

The chain has TRBV12-3 or TRBV12-4 and TRBJ1-4; D is unclear. With 4 bases removed from V and 10 bases from J, the gap between germline ends came to 13 bases. The CDR3 is made up of 13 amino acids. In DNA form, the CDR3 reads TGTGCCAGCAGTTGGTACAGTGAGGGAAAACTGTTTTTT. Translated: CASSWYSEGKLFF.

V is TRBV27 and J is TRBJ1-1, with D uncertain. Germline V gene lookup returns CDR1 MNHEY and CDR2 SMNVEV (reference sequence). The CDR3 is made up of 14 amino acids. With 6 bases removed from V and 5 bases from J, the gap between germline ends came to 16 bases. The DNA of the CDR3 is TGTGCCAGCAGGCCCACCGAGATTTCTACTGAAGCTTTCTTT. It specifies CASRPTEISTEAFF.

The chain carries TRBV25-1 and TRBJ1-6; TRBD1 matches at 11 bases. The CDR3 length is 15 residues. Germline loops: CDR1 MGHDK, CDR2 SYGVNS. Unmatched junction bases numbered 2, after V lost 1 base and J lost 9 bases. CDR3 DNA: TGTGCCAGCAGTGAATGGGGGACAGGGGGTTCACCCCTCCACTTT. This sequence encodes CASSEWGTGGSPLHF.

The chain couples TRBV28 to TRBJ2-2; no firm D call. Germline CDR1 and CDR2: MDHEN and SYDVKM. Trimming stripped 4 bases from V and 7 bases from J, with 13 bases between. CDR3 length equals 14 residues. CDR3: CASSSVLSSGELFF. The DNA for the CDR3 is TGTGCCAGCAGTTCCGTCCTTAGCAGCGGGGAGCTGTTTTTT.

The rearrangement uses TRBV10-3 and TRBJ2-5, with 7 positions matching TRBD1. V lost 4 bases, J lost 0 bases, and 5 bases stayed unmatched. In germline, CDR1 is ENHRY, CDR2 SYGVKD. This CDR3 region has 15 residues. Written as DNA, the CDR3 is TGTGCCATCAGTGTCGCCGGGACAGACCAAGAGACCCAGTACTTC. It is translated as CAISVAGTDQETQYF.